This T cell receptor beta chain was sequenced in a study of patients and donors after allogeneic stem cell transplantation. TCRdb used MiXCR to reprocess the RT-PCR reads, holding one entry per CDR3 protein. Found here are roughly 940,000 distinct CDR3 sequences, under 20% of them singletons; the top ten hold 5% to 6.5%. Germline V lookup: CDR1 KGHSH, CDR2 LQKENI. V was clipped by 3 bases and J by 4 bases, with 12 bases between them. CDR3 length: 14 amino acids. The origin of this receptor is a human donor who was either an allogeneic HSCT recipient or a stem cell or donor lymphocyte infusion donor (not recorded which). It is not recorded whose cells these are; they may come from a transplant donor. The gene calls are TRBV18 and TRBJ2-5; D may be TRBD1 or TRBD2 (5 bases each). The source material was blood, either unsorted or a sorted T cell fraction (not recorded which). The CDR3 sequence is CASSPVERGETQYF. As DNA, the CDR3 is TGTGCCAGCTCACCTGTGGAGAGGGGAGAGACCCAGTACTTC. Using reference TRBV18 and TRBJ2-5 for the parts outside the CDR3, the full variable domain is NAGVMQNPRHLVRRRGQEARLRCSPMKGHSHVYWYRQLPEEGLKFMVYLQKENIIDESGMPKERFSAEFPKEGPSILRIQQVVRGDSAAYFCASSPVERGETQYFGPGTRLLVL.